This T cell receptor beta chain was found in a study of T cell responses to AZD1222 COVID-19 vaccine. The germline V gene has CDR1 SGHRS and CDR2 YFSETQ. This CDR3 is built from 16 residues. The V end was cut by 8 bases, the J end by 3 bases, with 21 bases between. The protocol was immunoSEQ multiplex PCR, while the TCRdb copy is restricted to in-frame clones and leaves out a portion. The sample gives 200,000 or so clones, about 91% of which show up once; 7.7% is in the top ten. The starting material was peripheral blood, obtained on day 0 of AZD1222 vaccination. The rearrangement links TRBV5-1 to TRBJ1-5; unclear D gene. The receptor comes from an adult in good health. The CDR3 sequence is CARPPEGKTSNQPQHF. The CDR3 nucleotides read TGCGCCAGGCCCCCGGAGGGAAAAACTTCCAATCAGCCCCAGCATTTT.